The TCR beta chain under discussion was sequenced for a study of T-cell memory formation after mild COVID-19. Study-level information: In these data, TCR clusters were largely donor specific.

Note on this clonotype: The antigen is not known.

Germline V gives CDR1 SEHNR, CDR2 FQNEAQ (reference sequence). The CDR3 runs to 16 residues. V lost 5 bases to trimming and J lost 2 bases; unmatched junction nucleotides: 7. TCRdb used MiXCR to reprocess the 5' RACE reads, holding one entry per CDR3 protein. The sample has approximately 400,000 distinct CDR3 sequences, roughly a quarter seen once. Whole-study results and caveats: Day 15 to 85 contracting clones showed balanced CD4/CD8; later expanders leaned CD4+. Detection of some responders pre-infection suggested pre-existing cross-reactive memory T cells participated.

The chain links TRBV7-9 to TRBJ2-2, with 8 bases identical to TRBD1. Source material: PBMCs or a T cell subset sorted from them (not recorded which). This TCR was sampled from an adult woman who had mild COVID-19 (a few samples of this study predate the infection). Cell type and time point are not known. CDR3 DNA: TGTGCCAGCAGCCCGAGAGACAGGGGTAACACCGGGGAGCTGTTTTTT. Its protein is CASSPRDRGNTGELFF.